Shown below are 26 T cell receptor beta chains from a single sample sequenced in a study of neurological immune-mediated disorders. Via MiXCR, TCRdb re-called the 5' RACE reads, giving one row per CDR3 protein. The sample holds 50,000 or so distinct CDR3 sequences, about 3.7% seen once. Input material: PBMCs. These receptors came from a man between 60 and 75 years old with multiple sclerosis.

The genes are TRBV20-1 and TRBJ2-7, with TRBD2 matching 10 bases. CDR1 and CDR2 from the germline V gene are DFQATT and SNEGSKA (reference sequence). The V gene end was trimmed by 6 bases and the J gene end by 7 bases; junction bases not matched to a gene: 15. This CDR3 comprises 15 residues. The CDR3 protein is CSAMTSGPNTGEQYF. The CDR3 coding sequence is TGCAGTGCCATGACTAGCGGGCCGAACACCGGGGAGCAGTACTTC.

This clonotype was picked up many times. The chain carries TRBV18 and TRBJ1-6; D gene unclear. CDR3 length equals 14 residues. CDR1 KGHSH and CDR2 LQKENI come from the germline V gene. V was clipped by 4 bases and J by 8 bases, with 12 bases between them. The CDR3 DNA reads TGTGCCAGCTCACGGGATTATAGGGATTCACCCCTCCACTTT. Translated, it gives CASSRDYRDSPLHF.

At least ten counts were recorded for this clonotype. This chain joins TRBV29-1 and TRBJ2-1, with 7 bases that match TRBD2. The CDR3 totals 15 residues. CDR1 is SQVTM and CDR2 is ANQGSEA in the germline V gene. V trimming: 8 bases; J trimming: 3 bases; junction bases outside the gene matches: 13. The CDR3 loop is CSSMGPGGSYNEQFF. The CDR3 DNA follows: TGCAGCTCGATGGGACCGGGCGGGAGCTACAATGAGCAGTTCTTC.

This clonotype was observed at least ten times. V gene TRBV7-9 combines with J gene TRBJ1-1, with TRBD1 matching over 7 bases. Per the germline V gene, CDR1 is SEHNR and CDR2 is FQNEAQ (reference sequence). The trim removed 2 bases at V and 1 base at J, leaving 7 bases unmatched. The CDR3 covers 16 residues. The CDR3 DNA sequence: TGTGCCAGCAGCTTATTACGGGACAGAAGGAACACTGAAGCTTTCTTT. Its protein product is CASSLLRDRRNTEAFF.

This clonotype was found many times. This chain connects TRBV2 to TRBJ1-2; D not resolved. Germline CDR1 and CDR2: SNHLY and FYNNEI. The CDR3 loop spans 14 amino acids. Trimming removed 8 bases from V and 1 base from J, with 14 bases in between. The CDR3 sequence is CASQADLINYGYTF. DNA of the CDR3: TGTGCCAGCCAGGCCGACCTGATTAACTATGGCTACACCTTC.

Many counts were recorded for this clonotype. This chain connects TRBV5-1 to TRBJ1-1, with TRBD1 as a possible D gene (5 bases). Looked up from germline, CDR1 is SGHRS and CDR2 is YFSETQ. The CDR3 loop spans 15 amino acids. Trimming pared 0 bases from V and 8 bases from J, leaving 17 bases between. The CDR3 here is CASSLVLPGGSEAFF. The CDR3 nucleotides read TGCGCCAGCAGCTTGGTACTTCCGGGGGGATCGGAAGCTTTCTTT.

This clonotype was found many times. V gene TRBV3-1 combines with J gene TRBJ2-7; 12 bases map to TRBD2. Per germline, CDR1 LGHDT and CDR2 YNNKEL (reference sequence). The CDR3 is 16 residues long. Trimming removed 4 bases from V and 4 bases from J; junction bases left unmatched: 8. The DNA for the CDR3 is TGTGCCAGCAGCCCCACCGGACTAGCGGGGAATTACGAGCAGTACTTC. Its protein is CASSPTGLAGNYEQYF.

On this clonotype itself: A read error may be the cause here, since a much bigger clone is one base away. The chain employs TRBV12-3 or TRBV12-4 and TRBJ2-7; no firm D call. With 2 bases removed from V and 2 bases from J, the gap between germline ends came to 10 bases. The CDR3 consists of 14 residues. The CDR3 coding sequence is TGTGCCAGCAGTTTATCCAGTGGCGCCTACGAGCAGTACTTC. Translated: CASSLSSGAYEQYF.

This clonotype was seen many times. This chain uses TRBV4-1 with TRBJ2-3; 7 bases map to TRBD2. The J segment lost 6 bases and the V segment lost 6 bases, leaving 9 bases of the junction unmatched. This CDR3 has 14 residues. Per germline, CDR1 MGHRA and CDR2 YSYEKL. This CDR3 is CASRERGLTDTQYF. Written as DNA, the CDR3 is TGCGCCAGCAGAGAGCGGGGTCTGACGGATACGCAGTATTTT.

This chain links TRBV7-9 with TRBJ2-7; 8 positions agree with TRBD1. The V gene's germline CDR1 is SEHNR and CDR2 FQNEAQ (reference sequence). This CDR3 spans 12 amino acids. V lost 5 bases and J lost 11; bases outside the gene matches: 8. DNA for the CDR3: TGTGCCAGCAGCCCCCGGACAGGGTGGAAGTACTTC. Residues: CASSPRTGWKYF.

Ten or more counts support this clonotype. The chain joins TRBV7-9 to TRBJ2-5; D is tentatively TRBD1 or TRBD2 (6 bases each). Germline V gene lookup returns CDR1 SEHNR and CDR2 FQNEAQ (reference sequence). This CDR3 comprises 16 residues. Trimming removed 1 base from V and 0 bases from J, with 12 bases in between. In DNA form, the CDR3 reads TGTGCCAGCAGCTTAGAACGCGGGACACACCAAGAGACCCAGTACTTC. It codes for CASSLERGTHQETQYF.

In its sample, this clonotype was seen many times. V gene TRBV20-1 combines with J gene TRBJ2-3; 9 bases match TRBD2. The CDR3 covers 17 residues. V shed 2 bases and J 7 bases; nucleotides not matched to a gene: 16. Germline CDR1 DFQATT, CDR2 SNEGSKA (reference sequence). CDR3 sequence: CSARKMSGTSLAHTQYF. The CDR3, as DNA: TGCAGTGCTAGAAAAATGTCCGGGACTAGCCTAGCACATACGCAGTATTTT.

This clonotype was recorded at least ten times. The chain links TRBV7-2 to TRBJ2-7; the match to TRBD2 covers 7 bases. Per the germline V gene, CDR1 is SGHTA and CDR2 is FQGNSA. The V and J ends lost 0 bases and 4 bases, in that order; junction bases with no gene match: 3. The CDR3 is 14 residues long. The DNA of the CDR3 is TGTGCCAGCAGCTTAGCTAGCGGGCTTTACGAGCAGTACTTC. Translation: CASSLASGLYEQYF.

This clonotype has a count of ten or more. The chain is built from TRBV19 and TRBJ2-5; D is unclear. Germline V gene lookup returns CDR1 LNHDA and CDR2 SQIVND (reference sequence). The CDR3 is 10 residues long. Between the trimmed V and J ends, which lost 8 bases and 5 bases, there was a span of 6 bases. The DNA of the CDR3 is TGTGCCAGTGCCGGGGAGACCCAGTACTTC. Its protein is CASAGETQYF.

This clonotype was detected many times. The genes are TRBV20-1 and TRBJ1-5; TRBD1 matches at 8 bases. The CDR3 length is 16 residues. Germline CDR1 is DFQATT and CDR2 is SNEGSKA (reference sequence). The ends lost 2 bases at V and 4 bases at J; junction bases unmatched: 10. CDR3 nucleotides: TGCAGTGCTAGACCCACTCGACAGGGGATAAATCAGCCCCAGCATTTT. Amino acid sequence: CSARPTRQGINQPQHF.

The chain is built from TRBV20-1 and TRBJ2-1; D not resolved. This CDR3 is 14 amino acids long. From germline, CDR1 is DFQATT and CDR2 SNEGSKA (reference sequence). V gave up 2 bases and J gave up 5 bases, with 13 bases separating them. CDR3 nucleotide sequence: TGCAGTGCTAGATCACCAAAGCCAGACAATGAGCAGTTCTTC. It encodes CSARSPKPDNEQFF.

This clonotype was counted ten times or more. V is TRBV10-3 and J is TRBJ2-2; D possibly corresponds to TRBD2 (5 bases). V dropped 10 bases and J dropped 2 bases, with 14 bases sitting between them. The CDR3 covers 14 residues. Germline lookup yields CDR1 ENHRY and CDR2 SYGVKD. This chain's CDR3 is CATTAGVNTGELFF. The DNA of the CDR3 is TGTGCCACCACGGCCGGGGTCAACACCGGGGAGCTGTTTTTT.

This clonotype has a count of ten or more. The chain recombines TRBV27 with TRBJ2-1; 9 positions agree with TRBD1. The CDR3 length is 14 residues. In germline, CDR1 is MNHEY, CDR2 SMNVEV (reference sequence). The V and J ends lost 6 bases and 4 bases, in that order; junction bases with no gene match: 4. For the CDR3, the DNA is TGTGCCAGCAGCCGGGACAGGGTATACAATGAGCAGTTCTTC. It is translated as CASSRDRVYNEQFF.

This clonotype was observed at least ten times. The chain joins TRBV7-9 to TRBJ1-6, with D perhaps matching TRBD1 (6 bases). With 4 bases removed from V and 10 bases from J, the gap between germline ends came to 14 bases. The CDR3 is 14 residues long. CDR1 is SEHNR, CDR2 FQNEAQ, per germline (reference sequence). The CDR3 nucleotides are TGTGCCAGCAGCTGGGGGCAGGGAAAGTCACCCCTCCACTTT. This translates into CASSWGQGKSPLHF. Using reference TRBV7-9 and TRBJ1-6 for the parts outside the CDR3, the full variable domain is DTGVSQNPRHKITKRGQNVTFRCDPISEHNRLYWYRQTLGQGPEFLTYFQNEAQLEKSRLLSDRFSAERPKGSFSTLEIQRTEQGDSAMYLCASSWGQGKSPLHFGNGTRLTVT.

This clonotype was counted ten times or more. V and J are TRBV29-1 and TRBJ1-2; possibly TRBD1 for D (6 bases). Germline values: CDR1 SQVTM, CDR2 ANQGSEA. CDR3 length: 12 residues. Trimming left V 5 bases short and J 7 bases short, with 14 bases between. In DNA form, the CDR3 reads TGCAGCGTTCTGGGTGGGGGCTCTGGCTACACCTTC. This sequence encodes CSVLGGGSGYTF.

This clonotype was counted ten times or more. This sequence joins TRBV29-1 and TRBJ1-1; a weak D match, TRBD1 (5 bases). This CDR3 is built from 11 residues. V lost 3 bases to trimming and J lost 9 bases, with 11 bases between them. CDR1 is SQVTM and CDR2 is ANQGSEA in the germline V gene. The CDR3 here is CSVDNAGQAFF. The CDR3 region has the DNA TGCAGCGTTGATAACGCAGGGCAAGCTTTCTTT.

In this sample, this clonotype turned up many times. CDR3 region: CASKGGGTTGELFF. The CDR3 nucleotides are TGTGCCTCCAAAGGGGGGGGGACCACCGGGGAGCTGTTTTTT. This rearrangement joins TRBV10-3 to TRBJ2-2, with D possibly being TRBD2 (7 bases). The V and J ends lost 11 bases and 4 bases respectively, with 17 bases between them. This CDR3 region has 14 residues. CDR1 is ENHRY and CDR2 is SYGVKD in the germline V gene.

Ten or more counts support this clonotype. The chain employs TRBV9 and TRBJ2-2, with D uncertain. The germline V gene encodes CDR1 SGDLS and CDR2 YYNGEE. This CDR3 comprises 12 residues. V dropped 4 bases and J dropped 3 bases, with 4 bases sitting between them. The CDR3 loop reads CASSPDTGELFF. DNA of the CDR3: TGTGCCAGCAGCCCTGACACCGGGGAGCTGTTTTTT.

The chain has TRBV20-1 and TRBJ2-5; D is ambiguous. Germline lookup yields CDR1 DFQATT and CDR2 SNEGSKA (reference sequence). This CDR3 has 14 residues. V lost 4 bases and J lost 4, with 16 bases in between. The CDR3 bases are TGCAGTGCTATCCAGCTAATTCGAGCAGAGACCCAGTACTTC. It yields the protein CSAIQLIRAETQYF.

This clonotype was detected many times. The chain links TRBV25-1 to TRBJ1-1; 8 bases line up with TRBD1. The germline V gene encodes CDR1 MGHDK and CDR2 SYGVNS. J was trimmed by 0 bases and V by 4 bases; bases with no gene match: 4. CDR3 size: 15 residues. CDR3 sequence reads: CASSGRQGMNTEAFF. The CDR3 DNA is TGTGCCAGCAGTGGGAGACAGGGGATGAACACTGAAGCTTTCTTT. Based on the CDR3 plus reference TRBV25-1 and TRBJ1-1, the full variable domain is EADIYQTPRYLVIGTGKKITLECSQTMGHDKMYWYQQDPGMELHLIHYSYGVNSTEKGDLSSESTVSRIRTEHFPLTLESARPSHTSQYLCASSGRQGMNTEAFFGQGTRLTVV.

This clonotype came up many times. The chain recombines TRBV3-1 with TRBJ1-5; D not certain. V was pared by 0 bases and J by 7 bases, with 10 bases between. Germline V gives CDR1 LGHDT, CDR2 YNNKEL (reference sequence). CDR3 length equals 14 residues. The CDR3: CASSQEGGNQPQHF. DNA of the CDR3: TGTGCCAGCAGCCAAGAGGGTGGGAACCAGCCCCAGCATTTT.